A single sample is the source of the 26 T cell receptor beta chains below, sequenced in a study of shared clonotypes between healthy human individuals. Data came from immunoSEQ multiplex PCR; TCRdb stores just in-frame clones and leaves some out. The sample lists over 850,000 clones; around 82% were seen once. The specimen was memory CD4+ T cells from PBMCs. Subset denoted: CD45RA-negative fraction. Receptor source: a man between 18 and 29 years old in good health. Some clones in this sample may be carry-over from other donors' samples.

In the case of this clone: This CDR3 is also generated by other DNA sequences in the sample. V usage is TRBV30 and J usage is TRBJ2-5; D may be TRBD2 (6 bases). Germline CDR1 reads GTSNPN; CDR2 reads SVGIG (reference sequence). This CDR3 comprises 11 residues. The ends were cut back, 5 bases at V and 4 bases at J, with 8 bases in the middle. The CDR3 sequence is CAWGGGETQYF. CDR3 DNA sequence: TGTGCCTGGGGGGGAGGAGAGACCCAGTACTTC.

This chain joins TRBV5-1 and TRBJ2-7; D not resolved. Trimming left V 2 bases short and J 2 bases short, with 14 bases between. CDR3 length equals 15 residues. Germline loops: CDR1 SGHRS, CDR2 YFSETQ. CDR3 bases: TGCGCCAGCAGCTTAACCCCCGGGCCAACCTACGAGCAGTACTTC. This sequence encodes CASSLTPGPTYEQYF. The full variable domain, rest sourced from reference TRBV5-1 and TRBJ2-7, is KAGVTQTPRYLIKTRGQQVTLSCSPISGHRSVSWYQQTPGQGLQFLFEYFSETQRNKGNFPGRFSGRQFSNSRSEMNVSTLELGDSALYLCASSLTPGPTYEQYFGPGTRLTVT.

About this clone itself: Distinct nucleotide sequences in the sample also encode this CDR3. The chain employs TRBV18 and TRBJ2-3; TRBD2 aligns across 12 bases. Trimming removed 4 bases from V and 0 bases from J; junction bases left unmatched: 2. CDR3 size: 16 residues. Germline V gives CDR1 KGHSH, CDR2 LQKENI. CDR3 nucleotides: TGTGCCAGCTCACGTGGGACTAGCGGGAGCACAGATACGCAGTATTTT. This sequence encodes CASSRGTSGSTDTQYF.

The chain carries TRBV7-2 and TRBJ1-2; TRBD1 is a possible D gene (6 bases). V dropped 5 bases and J dropped 4 bases, with 11 bases sitting between them. Germline lookup yields CDR1 SGHTA and CDR2 FQGNSA. This CDR3 is 13 amino acids long. As DNA, the CDR3 is TGTGCCAGCAGCGCAAACAGGGTCTATGGCTACACCTTC. This translates into CASSANRVYGYTF.

The chain employs TRBV28 and TRBJ2-7, with D unclear. Trimming took off 8 bases at V and 5 bases at J, with 16 bases between the two ends. The CDR3 is 13 residues long. Looked up from germline, CDR1 is MDHEN and CDR2 is SYDVKM. The CDR3 sequence is CASATSSLNEQYF. The CDR3 nucleotides read TGTGCCAGCGCTACTTCCTCCTTGAACGAGCAGTACTTC.

V usage is TRBV27 and J usage is TRBJ2-1; D could derive from TRBD1 or TRBD2 (5 bases each). With 7 bases removed from V and 0 bases from J, the gap between germline ends came to 16 bases. Germline V gene sequence: CDR1 MNHEY, CDR2 SMNVEV (reference sequence). There are 16 residues in the CDR3. The CDR3 DNA sequence: TGTGCCAGCACCGCCAGGGCAGGGAGCTCCTACAATGAGCAGTTCTTC. Translated, it gives CASTARAGSSYNEQFF.

This chain links TRBV25-1 with TRBJ2-2; 11 nucleotides match TRBD2. The CDR3 sequence is 16 residues long. V lost 6 bases, J lost 7 bases, and 10 bases stayed unmatched. Germline values: CDR1 MGHDK, CDR2 SYGVNS. Written as DNA, the CDR3 is TGTGCCAGCAGCGACCGACTAGCGGGAAGGGGCGGGGAGCTGTTTTTT. This sequence encodes CASSDRLAGRGGELFF.

The chain recombines TRBV29-1 with TRBJ1-1; D is unclear. The CDR3 is 13 residues long. Germline V gene lookup returns CDR1 SQVTM and CDR2 ANQGSEA. The V and J ends lost 4 bases and 1 base respectively, with 10 bases between them. CDR3 DNA: TGCAGCGTTGTCGGTCCGGAGAACACTGAAGCTTTCTTT. It encodes CSVVGPENTEAFF.

The rearrangement uses TRBV4-2 and TRBJ1-4; possibly TRBD1 for D (5 bases). The V gene's germline CDR1 is LGHNA and CDR2 YNFKEQ. V was clipped by 1 base and J by 9 bases, with 27 bases between them. The CDR3 is 19 residues long. The CDR3, as DNA: TGTGCCAGCAGCCAAGCTTTGACGGGGCCGGAACAACTAATGAAAAAACTGTTTTTT. It encodes CASSQALTGPEQLMKKLFF.

This clone has more than one count but fewer than ten. Other nucleotide sequences in the sample specify the same CDR3. The V gene is TRBV6-1, the J gene TRBJ1-2, with D unresolved. The V gene lost 3 bases and the J gene lost 1 base, with 3 bases spanning the gap. CDR3 size: 12 residues. Germline CDR1 MNHNS, CDR2 SASEGT. This CDR3 is CASSEGNYGYTF. In DNA form, the CDR3 reads TGTGCCAGCAGTGAGGGTAACTATGGCTACACCTTC.

The gene calls are TRBV27 and TRBJ2-2; D is perhaps TRBD1 (6 bases). Germline-derived CDR1 and CDR2 are MNHEY and SMNVEV (reference sequence). This CDR3 contains 16 residues. The V gene lost 6 bases and the J gene lost 4 bases, with 18 bases spanning the gap. The CDR3, as DNA: TGTGCCAGCAGGATGAGGGGGAGTAGTCGCACCGGGGAGCTGTTTTTT. Its protein product is CASRMRGSSRTGELFF.

The chain employs TRBV25-1 and TRBJ1-2; TRBD1 aligns across 9 bases. Looked up from germline, CDR1 is MGHDK and CDR2 is SYGVNS. This CDR3 contains 14 residues. J was trimmed by 0 bases and V by 6 bases; bases with no gene match: 2. For the CDR3, the DNA is TGTGCCAGCAGGGGGACAGGGACTAACTATGGCTACACCTTC. This gives the protein CASRGTGTNYGYTF.

V and J are TRBV19 and TRBJ2-1; no clear D. The V gene lost 6 bases and the J gene lost 8 bases, with 8 bases spanning the gap. The germline V gene has CDR1 LNHDA and CDR2 SQIVND (reference sequence). The CDR3 runs to 11 residues. CDR3 nucleotides: TGTGCCAGTAGAGGCAGGCATGAGCAGTTCTTC. This encodes CASRGRHEQFF.

In DNA, the CDR3 is TGTGCCATCAGTGAGGTGGGAGGAGATCAGCCCCAGCATTTT. Its translation is CAISEVGGDQPQHF. The chain is built from TRBV10-3 and TRBJ1-5; D gene unclear. This CDR3 contains 14 residues. Germline CDR1 is ENHRY and CDR2 is SYGVKD. V was cut by 2 bases and J by 5 bases, with 10 bases left in between.

This clone has only one observation. The chain has TRBV5-1 and TRBJ2-7; D is undetermined. CDR3 length equals 13 residues. V lost 4 bases and J 5 bases, leaving 13 bases between the germline ends. Germline CDR1 reads SGHRS; CDR2 reads YFSETQ. The CDR3 DNA reads TGCGCCAGCAGCCGAGGCGAGTCGGACGAGCAGTACTTC. Amino acid sequence: CASSRGESDEQYF.

This sequence joins TRBV5-1 and TRBJ2-7; 11 bases match TRBD2. CDR1 is SGHRS, CDR2 YFSETQ, per germline. This CDR3 is 16 amino acids long. V trimming: 4 bases; J trimming: 3 bases; junction bases outside the gene matches: 9. CDR3 protein: CASSRIVGTSGYEQYF. CDR3 bases: TGCGCCAGCAGCCGGATCGTGGGGACTAGCGGCTACGAGCAGTACTTC.

V gene TRBV5-1 combines with J gene TRBJ2-2, with 7 positions matching TRBD2. Germline-derived CDR1 and CDR2 are SGHRS and YFSETQ. Trimming cost V 1 base and J 1 base; bases outside gene matches: 4. The CDR3 is 16 amino acids. DNA for the CDR3: TGCGCCAGCAGCTTGCGGGAGCGGGAGAACACCGGGGAGCTGTTTTTT. Translation gives CASSLRERENTGELFF.

V and J are TRBV30 and TRBJ1-4, with 7 bases aligning to TRBD1. The germline V gene encodes CDR1 GTSNPN and CDR2 SVGIG (reference sequence). This CDR3 region has 14 residues. With V trimmed by 4 bases and J by 7 bases, 9 bases remained unmatched. The CDR3 DNA is TGTGCCTGGATACCGACAGGGCGGAGTGAAAAACTGTTTTTT. Its translation is CAWIPTGRSEKLFF. The variable domain in full, with the rest retrieved from reference TRBV30 and TRBJ1-4, is SQTIHQWPATLVQPVGSPLSLECTVEGTSNPNLYWYRQAAGRGLQLLFYSVGIGQISSEVPQNLSASRPQDRQFILSSKKLLLSDSGFYLCAWIPTGRSEKLFFGSGTQLSVL.

This clone has a handful of counts. At one boundary the junction diverges from the germline segment, which might be a read error. This chain links TRBV27 with TRBJ1-1; unclear D gene. Germline values: CDR1 MNHEY, CDR2 SMNVEV (reference sequence). The CDR3 loop spans 14 amino acids. CDR3 loop: CASSFRQPNAEAFF. Here the CDR3 DNA reads TGTGCCAGCAGTTTCCGCCAACCGAACGCTGAAGCTTTCTTT.

This chain links TRBV27 with TRBJ1-1; unclear D gene. The CDR3 is 14 residues long. From germline, CDR1 is MNHEY and CDR2 SMNVEV (reference sequence). The V and J ends lost 4 bases and 2 bases respectively, with 11 bases between them. CDR3 nucleotides: TGTGCCAGCAGTTCCCAGACGGGAAACACTGAAGCTTTCTTT. Protein sequence: CASSSQTGNTEAFF.

The chain has TRBV7-3 and TRBJ2-3; 11 bases agree with TRBD2. The CDR3 length is 19 residues. Germline trimming cut 5 bases from V and 6 bases from J; bases unmatched to any gene: 19. Germline V lookup: CDR1 SGHTA, CDR2 FQGTGA. The CDR3 DNA reads as TGTGCCAGCAGCCTATTCTCAATAGGGACTAGCGGTTTCGAGGATACGCAGTATTTT. This translates into CASSLFSIGTSGFEDTQYF. The full variable domain, rest sourced from reference TRBV7-3 and TRBJ2-3, is GAGVSQTPSNKVTEKGKYVELRCDPISGHTALYWYRQSLGQGPEFLIYFQGTGAADDSGLPNDRFFAVRPEGSVSTLKIQRTERGDSAVYLCASSLFSIGTSGFEDTQYFGPGTRLTVL.

The V gene is TRBV18, the J gene TRBJ2-5, with unresolved D. CDR1 and CDR2 (germline): KGHSH, LQKENI. This CDR3 has 15 residues. V was trimmed by 3 bases and J by 2 bases, leaving 13 bases between them. The DNA of the CDR3 is TGTGCCAGCTCACCGACACGAGGTGTTCAAGAGACCCAGTACTTC. Translating it yields CASSPTRGVQETQYF. Full variable domain (remainder filled in from reference TRBV18 and TRBJ2-5): NAGVMQNPRHLVRRRGQEARLRCSPMKGHSHVYWYRQLPEEGLKFMVYLQKENIIDESGMPKERFSAEFPKEGPSILRIQQVVRGDSAAYFCASSPTRGVQETQYFGPGTRLLVL.

The rearrangement links TRBV4-2 to TRBJ2-3, with D possibly being TRBD1 or TRBD2 (6 bases each). The CDR3 contains 15 residues. Trimming removed 0 bases at V and 3 bases at J, with 10 bases between. Germline V lookup: CDR1 LGHNA, CDR2 YNFKEQ. The CDR3: CASSQELGGTDTQYF. In DNA form, the CDR3 reads TGTGCCAGCAGCCAAGAACTAGGGGGGACAGATACGCAGTATTTT.

The V gene is TRBV25-1, the J gene TRBJ2-5, with D possibly TRBD2 on 7 matching bases. Germline lookup yields CDR1 MGHDK and CDR2 SYGVNS. The CDR3 runs to 13 residues. Trimming removed 7 bases at V and 7 bases at J, with 16 bases between. CDR3 loop: CASNPQGGGTQYF. The CDR3 DNA reads TGTGCCAGCAATCCTCAGGGAGGGGGGACCCAGTACTTC.

This rearrangement joins TRBV10-3 to TRBJ2-1; 7 nucleotides match TRBD2. Trimming took 6 bases from V and 7 from J; bases not matched to a gene: 6. Germline V gene sequence: CDR1 ENHRY, CDR2 SYGVKD. This CDR3 has 13 residues. DNA of the CDR3: TGTGCCATCAGAGGCGGGAGTAAGAATGAGCAGTTCTTC. Encoded protein: CAIRGGSKNEQFF.

The chain employs TRBV10-3 and TRBJ1-2, with D hard to call. The length of the CDR3 is 15 residues. Germline CDR1 is ENHRY and CDR2 is SYGVKD. Trimming shortened V by 2 bases and J by 8 bases, and 18 bases separated the two germline ends. CDR3 nucleotide sequence: TGTGCCATCAGTGAGCGTAGTCTACCTGAAGGCGGCTACACCTTC. Protein: CAISERSLPEGGYTF.